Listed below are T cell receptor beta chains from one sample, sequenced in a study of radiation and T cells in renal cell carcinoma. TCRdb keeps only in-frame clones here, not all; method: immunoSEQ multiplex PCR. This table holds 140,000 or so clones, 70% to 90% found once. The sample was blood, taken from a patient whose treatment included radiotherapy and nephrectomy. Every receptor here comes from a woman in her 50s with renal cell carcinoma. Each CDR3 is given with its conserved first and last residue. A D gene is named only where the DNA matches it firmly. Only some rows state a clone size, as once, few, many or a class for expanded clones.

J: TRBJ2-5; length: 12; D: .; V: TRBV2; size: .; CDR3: CASSEGRETQYF; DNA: TGTGCCAGCAGTGAGGGACGGGAGACCCAGTACTTC
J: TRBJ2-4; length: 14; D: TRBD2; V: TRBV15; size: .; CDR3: CATSRDLAGNIQYF; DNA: TGTGCCACCAGCAGAGACTTAGCGGGGAACATTCAGTACTTC
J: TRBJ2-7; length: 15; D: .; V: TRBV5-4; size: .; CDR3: CASSLYAPGTSEQYF; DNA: TGTGCCAGCAGCTTGTACGCGCCAGGCACATCCGAGCAGTACTTC
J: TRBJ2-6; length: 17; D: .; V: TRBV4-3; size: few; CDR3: CASSQDRRMAGANVLTF; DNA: TGCGCCAGCAGCCAAGATCGACGGATGGCTGGGGCCAACGTCCTGACTTTC
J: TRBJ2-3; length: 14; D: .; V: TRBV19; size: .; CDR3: CASSRSGSTDTQYF; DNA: TGTGCCAGTAGTAGGAGCGGTAGCACAGATACGCAGTATTTT
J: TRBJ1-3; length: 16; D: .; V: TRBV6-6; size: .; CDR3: CASSYSKAVSGNTIYF; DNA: TGTGCCAGCAGTTACTCAAAGGCTGTCTCTGGAAACACCATATATTTT
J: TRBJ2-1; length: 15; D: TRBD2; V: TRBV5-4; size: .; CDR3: CASSFSGGLYNEQFF; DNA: TGTGCCAGCAGCTTTAGCGGGGGGCTTTACAATGAGCAGTTCTTC
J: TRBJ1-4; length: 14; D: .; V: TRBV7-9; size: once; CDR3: CASSPRTENEKLFF; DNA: TGTGCCAGCAGCCCGAGAACCGAAAATGAAAAACTGTTTTTT
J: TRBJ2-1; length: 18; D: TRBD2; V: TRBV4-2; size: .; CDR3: CASSQVARGAWVYNEQFF; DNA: TGTGCCAGCAGCCAAGTTGCGCGGGGGGCCTGGGTATACAATGAGCAGTTCTTC
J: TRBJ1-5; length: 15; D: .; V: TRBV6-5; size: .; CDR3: CASRAKGRGNQPQHF; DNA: TGTGCCAGCAGGGCTAAGGGTCGGGGCAATCAGCCCCAGCATTTT
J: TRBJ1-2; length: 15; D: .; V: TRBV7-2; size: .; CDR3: CASSGRTDNPYGYTF; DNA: TGTGCCAGCAGCGGGAGGACGGACAACCCATATGGCTACACCTTC
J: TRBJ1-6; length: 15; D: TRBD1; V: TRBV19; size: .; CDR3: CASSQSGTGNSPLHF; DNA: TGTGCCAGTAGTCAATCCGGGACAGGGAATTCACCCCTCCACTTT
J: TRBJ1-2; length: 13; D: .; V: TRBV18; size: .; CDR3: CASSPDTTYGYTF; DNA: TGTGCCAGCTCACCGGACACGACCTATGGCTACACCTTC
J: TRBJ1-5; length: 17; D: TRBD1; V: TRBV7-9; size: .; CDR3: CASSLAGTGAVNQPQHF; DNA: TGTGCCAGCAGCTTAGCGGGAACAGGGGCGGTTAATCAGCCCCAGCATTTT
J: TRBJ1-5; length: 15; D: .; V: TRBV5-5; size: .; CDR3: CASSLVVGGIQPQHF; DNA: TGTGCCAGCAGCTTGGTGGTCGGGGGTATTCAGCCCCAGCATTTT
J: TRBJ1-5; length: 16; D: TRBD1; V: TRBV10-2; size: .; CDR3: CASSEFGTGRFQPQHF; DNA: TGCGCCAGCAGTGAGTTTGGGACAGGGCGTTTTCAGCCCCAGCATTTT
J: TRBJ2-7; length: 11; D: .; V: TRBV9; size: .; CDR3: CASSGMGEQYF; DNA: TGTGCCAGCAGCGGGATGGGGGAGCAGTACTTC
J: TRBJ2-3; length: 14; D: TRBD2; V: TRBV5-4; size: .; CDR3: CASSLTSSIETQYF; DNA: TGTGCCAGCAGCCTGACTAGCAGCATTGAAACGCAGTATTTT
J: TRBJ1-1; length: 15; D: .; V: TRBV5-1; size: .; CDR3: CASSFGPGANTEAFF; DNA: .
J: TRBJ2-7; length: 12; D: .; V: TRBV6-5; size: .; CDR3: CASSYSGSEQYF; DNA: TGTGCCAGCAGTTACTCTGGTTCCGAGCAGTACTTC
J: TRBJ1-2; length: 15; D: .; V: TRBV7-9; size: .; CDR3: CASSLYQPGDYGYTF; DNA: TGTGCCAGCAGCTTGTATCAACCCGGGGACTATGGCTACACCTTC
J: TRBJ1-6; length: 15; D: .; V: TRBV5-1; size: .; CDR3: CASSLGQGGYSPLHF; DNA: TGCGCCAGCAGCTTGGGACAAGGGGGGTATTCACCCCTCCACTTT
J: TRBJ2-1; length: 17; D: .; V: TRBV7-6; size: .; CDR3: CASSLNPGQSTYNEQFF; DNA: TGTGCCAGCAGCTTAAACCCGGGGCAGTCTACCTACAATGAGCAGTTCTTC
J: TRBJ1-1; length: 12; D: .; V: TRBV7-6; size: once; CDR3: CASSSGRTEAFF; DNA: TGTGCCAGCAGCTCAGGACGGACTGAAGCTTTCTTT
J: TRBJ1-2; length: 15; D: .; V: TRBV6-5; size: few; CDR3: CASSYSKGGYYGYTF; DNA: TGTGCCAGCAGTTACTCGAAAGGGGGGTACTATGGCTACACCTTC
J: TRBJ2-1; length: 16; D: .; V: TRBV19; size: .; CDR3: CASTLSPGTLNNEQFF; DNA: TGTGCCAGTACGTTATCCCCCGGGACTCTTAACAATGAGCAGTTCTTC
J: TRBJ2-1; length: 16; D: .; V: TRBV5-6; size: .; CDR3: CASSLGWGANYNEQFF; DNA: TGTGCCAGCAGCTTGGGATGGGGGGCCAACTACAATGAGCAGTTCTTC
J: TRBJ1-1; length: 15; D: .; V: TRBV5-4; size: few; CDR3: CASSLWETPNTEAFF; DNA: TGTGCCAGCAGCTTGTGGGAAACCCCAAACACTGAAGCTTTCTTT
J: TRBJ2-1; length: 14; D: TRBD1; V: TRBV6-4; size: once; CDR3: CASSRDSSYNEQFF; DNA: TGTGCCAGCAGTCGGGACAGCTCCTACAATGAGCAGTTCTTC
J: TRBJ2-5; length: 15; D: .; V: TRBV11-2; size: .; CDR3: CASSLSGGVQETQYF; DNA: TGTGCCAGCAGTTTAAGTGGTGGGGTTCAAGAGACCCAGTACTTC
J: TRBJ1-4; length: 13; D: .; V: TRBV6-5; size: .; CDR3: CASSYSGEEKLFF; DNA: TGTGCCAGCAGTTACTCAGGGGAGGAAAAACTGTTTTTT
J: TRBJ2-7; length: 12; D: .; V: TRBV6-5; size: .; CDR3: CASSRDGYEQYF; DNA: TGTGCCAGCAGCCGGGACGGCTACGAGCAGTACTTC
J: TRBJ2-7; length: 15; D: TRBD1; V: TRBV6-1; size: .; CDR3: CASSEPGTGRSEQYF; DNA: TGTGCCAGCAGTGAACCCGGGACAGGTCGATCCGAGCAGTACTTC
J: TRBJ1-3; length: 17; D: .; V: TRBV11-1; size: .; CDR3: CASSMGLSYGSGNTIYF; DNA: TGTGCCAGCAGCATGGGGTTATCGTACGGTTCTGGAAACACCATATATTTT
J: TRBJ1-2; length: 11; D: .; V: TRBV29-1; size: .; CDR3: CSVEDRGVHTF; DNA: TGCAGCGTTGAAGATCGGGGGGTGCACACCTTC
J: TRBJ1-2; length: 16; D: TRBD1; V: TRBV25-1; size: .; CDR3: CASSEYGGTGSDGYTF; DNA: TGTGCCAGCAGTGAATATGGTGGGACAGGGTCTGATGGCTACACCTTC
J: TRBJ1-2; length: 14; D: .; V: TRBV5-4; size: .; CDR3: CASSLDRNPYGYTF; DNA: TGTGCCAGCAGCTTGGACAGGAACCCCTATGGCTACACCTTC
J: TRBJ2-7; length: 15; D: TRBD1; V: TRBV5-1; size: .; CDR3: CASSLEDRGQYEQYF; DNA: TGCGCCAGCAGCTTGGAGGACAGGGGGCAGTACGAGCAGTACTTC
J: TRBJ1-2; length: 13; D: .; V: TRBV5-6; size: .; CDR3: CASSLRVYDGYTF; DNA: TGTGCCAGCAGCTTGCGTGTTTACGATGGCTACACCTTC
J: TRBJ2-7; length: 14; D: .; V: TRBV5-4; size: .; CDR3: CASSLNGGSYEQYF; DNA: TGTGCCAGCAGCTTGAATGGGGGCTCCTACGAGCAGTACTTC
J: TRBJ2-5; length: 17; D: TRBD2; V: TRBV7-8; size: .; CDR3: CASSLGLQAGGQETQYF; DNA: TGTGCCAGCAGCTTAGGTTTACAAGCGGGGGGACAAGAGACCCAGTACTTC
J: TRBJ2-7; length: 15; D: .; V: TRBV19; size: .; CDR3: CASSITGTTIYEQYF; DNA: TGTGCCAGTAGTATCACCGGGACAACCATCTACGAGCAGTACTTC
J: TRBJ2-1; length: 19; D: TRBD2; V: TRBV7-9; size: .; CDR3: CASSSSRRFGLANSNEQFF; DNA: TGTGCCAGCAGCTCGTCCCGGCGCTTCGGACTAGCGAACTCCAATGAGCAGTTCTTC
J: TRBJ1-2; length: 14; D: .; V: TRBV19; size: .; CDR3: CASSMDSANYGYTF; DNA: TGTGCCAGTAGTATGGACAGTGCAAACTATGGCTACACCTTC
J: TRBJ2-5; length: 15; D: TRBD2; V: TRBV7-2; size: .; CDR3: CASSFNGGGQETQYF; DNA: TGTGCCAGCAGCTTTAACGGGGGGGGACAAGAGACCCAGTACTTC
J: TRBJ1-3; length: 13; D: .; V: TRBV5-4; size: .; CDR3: CASSYFSGNTIYF; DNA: TGTGCCAGCAGCTATTTCTCTGGAAACACCATATATTTT
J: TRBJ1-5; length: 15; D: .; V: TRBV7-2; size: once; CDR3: CASSIGRQLNQPQHF; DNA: TGTGCCAGCAGCATAGGACGGCAACTCAATCAGCCCCAGCATTTT
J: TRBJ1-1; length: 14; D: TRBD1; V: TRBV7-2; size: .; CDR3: CASSLDRVNTEAFF; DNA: TGTGCCAGCAGCCTCGACAGGGTGAACACTGAAGCTTTCTTT
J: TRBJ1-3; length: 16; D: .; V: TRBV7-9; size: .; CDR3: CASSFLARASGNTIYF; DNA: TGTGCCAGCAGCTTCTTAGCCAGGGCCTCTGGAAACACCATATATTTT
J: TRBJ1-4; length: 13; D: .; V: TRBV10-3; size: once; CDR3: CAIRAPPNEKLFF; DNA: TGTGCCATCAGGGCCCCTCCAAATGAAAAACTGTTTTTT
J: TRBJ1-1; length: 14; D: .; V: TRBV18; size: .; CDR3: CASSSRAGTDEAFF; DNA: TGTGCCAGCTCATCCCGAGCCGGGACGGATGAAGCTTTCTTT
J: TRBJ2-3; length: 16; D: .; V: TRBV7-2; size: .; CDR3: CASSSTRADYRNTQYF; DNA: TGTGCCAGCAGCTCAACCCGTGCGGACTATAGAAATACGCAGTATTTT
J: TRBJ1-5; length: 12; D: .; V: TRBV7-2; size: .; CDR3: CASSHSNQPQHF; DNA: TGTGCCAGCAGCCATAGCAATCAGCCCCAGCATTTT